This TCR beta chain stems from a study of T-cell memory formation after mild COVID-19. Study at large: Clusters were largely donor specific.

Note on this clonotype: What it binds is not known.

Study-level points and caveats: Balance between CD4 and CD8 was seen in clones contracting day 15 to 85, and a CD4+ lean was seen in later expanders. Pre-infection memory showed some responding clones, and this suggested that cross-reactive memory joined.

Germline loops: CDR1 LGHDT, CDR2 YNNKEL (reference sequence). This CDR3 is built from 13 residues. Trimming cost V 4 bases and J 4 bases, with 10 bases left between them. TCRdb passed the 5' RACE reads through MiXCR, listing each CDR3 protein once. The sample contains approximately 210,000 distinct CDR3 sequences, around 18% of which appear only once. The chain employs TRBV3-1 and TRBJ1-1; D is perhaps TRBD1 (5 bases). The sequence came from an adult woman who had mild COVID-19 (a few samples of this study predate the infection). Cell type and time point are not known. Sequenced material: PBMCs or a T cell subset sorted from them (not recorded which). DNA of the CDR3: TGTGCCAGCAGCCCCTGGACACGCACTGAAGCTTTCTTT. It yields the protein CASSPWTRTEAFF.